Included here is one T cell receptor beta chain sequence, with context. Those enrolled in Seattle joined during active infection and were followed longitudinally afterward. Deletions cut 1 base from V and 4 bases from J, with 8 bases between. In germline, CDR1 is SGHTA, CDR2 FQGTGA. The CDR3 sequence is 15 residues long. Assay: immunoSEQ multiplex PCR; the TCRdb copy retains only in-frame clones and omits some. The sample consists of a few hundred thousand clones, about 89% of them appearing once. This sample stems from a study of blood T cell repertoires in COVID-19. At the level of the study: Material from acute and convalescent COVID-19 was sourced from the United States, Italy and Spain. T cells, B-cell-depleted T cells, or PBMCs provided the cDNA or gDNA that served as material.

The receptor was isolated from a woman between 25 and 40 years old with COVID-19, enrolled during active disease. The rearrangement links TRBV7-3 to TRBJ1-6, with D maybe TRBD1 (6 bases). The source material was peripheral blood. The chain's CDR3 is CASSLSGQYNSPLHF. Written as DNA, the CDR3 is TGTGCCAGCAGCTTAAGCGGACAGTATAATTCACCCCTCCACTTT.